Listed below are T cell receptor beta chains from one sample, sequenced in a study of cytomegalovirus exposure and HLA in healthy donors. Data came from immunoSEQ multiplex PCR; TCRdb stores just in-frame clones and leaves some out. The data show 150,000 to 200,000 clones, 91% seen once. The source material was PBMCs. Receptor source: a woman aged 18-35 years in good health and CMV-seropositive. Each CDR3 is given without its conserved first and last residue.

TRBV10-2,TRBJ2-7,ASSRQGDEQY
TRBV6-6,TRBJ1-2,ASSTPDRSYGYT
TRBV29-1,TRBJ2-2,SVLTSTGWTGELF
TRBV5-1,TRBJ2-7,ASSLVQGFSYEQY
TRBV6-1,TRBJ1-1,ASRGTGRTEAF
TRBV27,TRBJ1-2,ASRTGGVTGYT
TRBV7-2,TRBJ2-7,ASSRGPGLADEQY
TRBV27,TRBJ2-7,ASSPWTGLKGEQY
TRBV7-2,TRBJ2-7,ASSSLLAGGYEQY
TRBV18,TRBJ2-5,ASSRQHSETQY
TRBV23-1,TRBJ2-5,ASSQSEQVLVMETQY
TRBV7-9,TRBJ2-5,ATRTAGETQY
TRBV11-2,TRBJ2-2,ASSLEPLADSGTGELF
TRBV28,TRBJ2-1,ASRTSGYNEQF
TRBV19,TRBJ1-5,ASSIGNDRGRNQPQH
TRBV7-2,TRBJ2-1,ASSSKGATTYNEQF
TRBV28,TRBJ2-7,ASSLASVRAAEQY
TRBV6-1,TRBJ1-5,ASSESEGGNQPQH
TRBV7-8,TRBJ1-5,ASSLDRDQPQH
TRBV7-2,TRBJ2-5,ASSTQVGGIQETQY
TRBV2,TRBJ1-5,ASSEYSRRGVRGQPQH
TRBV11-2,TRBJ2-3,ASSAPAGDTQY
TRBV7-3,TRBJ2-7,ASSLLAGVYEQY
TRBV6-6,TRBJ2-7,ASRGQQSSYEQY
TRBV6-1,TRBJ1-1,ASSKFRDRNTEAF
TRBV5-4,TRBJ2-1,ASSLPSGGTSYNEQF
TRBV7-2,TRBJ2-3,ASSLDRGSFTDTQY
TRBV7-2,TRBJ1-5,ASSLDRLSNQPQH
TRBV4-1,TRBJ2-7,ASSPGLTGGYEQY
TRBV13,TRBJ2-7,ASSHSATYEQY
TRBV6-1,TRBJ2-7,ASSGAGIGEQY
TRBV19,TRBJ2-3,ASSIIGGRGTDTQY
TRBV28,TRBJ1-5,ASSSLWEGTGSNQPQH
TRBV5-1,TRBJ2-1,ASSLASAYNEQF
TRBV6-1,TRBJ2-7,ASGVLAASSYEQY
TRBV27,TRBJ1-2,ASSSPAGEGYT
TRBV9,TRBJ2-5,ASSAGLAGLETQY
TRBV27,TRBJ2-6,ASSLIGAGANVLT
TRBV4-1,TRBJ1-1,ASSQDVLYVGRGQGNTEAF
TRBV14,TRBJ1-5,ASSTRVDQPQH
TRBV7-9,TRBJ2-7,ASSLDSGSPYEQY